This TCR beta chain was identified in a study of cytomegalovirus exposure and HLA in healthy donors. Study-wide background: The approximately 110 validation repertoires used a platform that matched the one used for the 500 to 700 first-cohort repertoires, as a later analysis reported.

Profiling relied on immunoSEQ multiplex PCR, and the TCRdb table lists in-frame clones only, not all of them. The table includes around 80,000 clones, approximately 96% detected once. V shed 3 bases and J 8 bases; nucleotides not matched to a gene: 18. There are 18 residues in the CDR3. Germline V CDR1 and CDR2: SGHVS, FNYEAQ. Study-wide results and limits: Reports credit the classifier with highly specific, highly sensitive diagnosis of cytomegalovirus status. The TCR clusters that emerged in the first cohort tended, a later analysis found, to co-occur in the roughly 120 validation repertoires.

About this clone itself: What it binds is unknown.

The sequenced sample consisted of PBMCs. This rearrangement joins TRBV7-6 to TRBJ2-2; TRBD2 matches at 7 bases. The clonotype comes from a woman between 18 and 29 years old in good health and CMV-seronegative. The CDR3 loop reads CASSLTPRAGASEGELFF. In nucleotides, the CDR3 is TGTGCCAGCAGCTTGACGCCCCGGGCGGGAGCGAGCGAAGGGGAGCTGTTTTTT.